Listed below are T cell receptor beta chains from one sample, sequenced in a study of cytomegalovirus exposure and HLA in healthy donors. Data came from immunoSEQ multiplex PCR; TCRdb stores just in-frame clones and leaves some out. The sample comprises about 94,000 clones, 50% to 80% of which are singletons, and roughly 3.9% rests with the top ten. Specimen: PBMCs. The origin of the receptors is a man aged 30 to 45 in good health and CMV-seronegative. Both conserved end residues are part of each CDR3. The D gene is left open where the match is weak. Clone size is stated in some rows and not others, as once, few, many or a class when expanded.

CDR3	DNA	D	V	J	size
CSSSLGSLATGELFF	TGTTCCAGCAGCTTAGGTAGCCTTGCCACCGGGGAGCTGTTTTTT	-	TRBV7-9	TRBJ2-2	-
CASRNQGYEQYF	TGTGCCAGCAGAAACCAGGGTTACGAGCAGTACTTC	-	TRBV6-6	TRBJ2-7	-
CASSKALNTEAFF	TGTGCCAGTAGTAAAGCCCTCAACACTGAAGCTTTCTTT	-	TRBV19	TRBJ1-1	-
CASSSPARGGTSEAFF	TGTGCCAGCAGTTCTCCTGCCCGGGGTGGAACAAGTGAAGCTTTCTTT	-	TRBV6-5	TRBJ1-1	-
CASSLGLAGDGYTF	TGTGCCAGCAGCTTAGGGTTGGCAGGGGATGGCTACACCTTC	-	TRBV7-9	TRBJ1-2	-
CASSIARAPGNTIYF	TGTGCCAGTAGTATTGCCAGGGCGCCTGGAAACACCATATATTTT	-	TRBV19	TRBJ1-3	-
CASSAPLAGGRGNEQFF	TGTGCCAGCAGCGCACCCCTAGCGGGGGGGCGTGGCAATGAGCAGTTCTTC	TRBD2	TRBV9	TRBJ2-1	-
CASSEPSGGSTDTQYF	TGTGCCAGCAGCGAGCCGTCTGGAGGGAGCACAGATACGCAGTATTTT	-	TRBV21-1	TRBJ2-3	-
CASTGGLAFF	TGTGCCAGCACCGGGGGGCTAGCTTTCTTT	-	TRBV2	TRBJ1-1	few
CASSPGLAGQTTVYEQYF	TGTGCCAGCAGCCCTGGACTAGCGGGACAGACGACTGTCTACGAGCAGTACTTC	TRBD2	TRBV9	TRBJ2-7	-
CTSSQSRECGQETQYF	TGCACCAGCAGCCAATCGCGGGAGTGCGGGCAAGAGACCCAGTACTTC	-	TRBV1	TRBJ2-5	-
CASSLRDRTTDTQYF	TGTGCCAGTAGTCTCCGGGACAGAACCACAGATACGCAGTATTTT	TRBD1	TRBV19	TRBJ2-3	-